This T cell receptor beta chain was recorded in a study of T cells in Graves' hyperthyroidism and ophthalmopathy. RNA transcripts gave rise to amplified TCR beta CDR3 regions. With the HTBI primer set, the TCR CDR3 went through a first round of RT-PCR. TCRdb re-called the multiplex PCR reads with MiXCR, one entry per CDR3 protein. The sample has hundreds of thousands of distinct CDR3 sequences; roughly 15% are singletons. CDR1 is SEHNR, CDR2 FQNEAQ, per germline (reference sequence). Between the trimmed V and J ends, which lost 1 base and 7 bases, there was a span of 16 bases. This CDR3 has 15 amino acids.

This chain connects TRBV7-9 to TRBJ1-2; D might be TRBD1 (5 bases). The sequence was collected from a woman between 50 and 59 years old with Graves' ophthalmopathy. The sample comprised blood. DNA for the CDR3: TGTGCCAGCAGCTTAGAGGGACCGACCACCGGTGGCTACACCTTC. Protein product: CASSLEGPTTGGYTF.